The rows below give T cell receptor beta chains drawn from one sample of a study of identical twins. TCRdb itself ran the 5' RACE reads through MiXCR, one entry per CDR3 protein. This sample has around 960,000 distinct CDR3 sequences; around 12% occur once, and the top ten carry about 1.5%. Separately, the same data were catalogued under a study of yellow fever vaccine responses in identical twins.

Sequenced sample: PBMCs. Receptor source: a woman between 18 and 30 years old in good health. Both conserved end residues are part of each CDR3. The D gene is left open where the match is weak. Rows give clone size only sometimes, using once, few, many, or a class for an expanded clone.

.	TRBJ2-5	.	14	TRBV10-3	CAISGRGHQETQYF	TGTGCCATCAGTGGACGGGGGCACCAAGAGACCCAGTACTTC
.	TRBJ1-1	many	15	TRBV11-2	CASSLEGGVNTEAFF	TGTGCCAGCAGCTTAGAAGGTGGGGTGAACACTGAAGCTTTCTTT
TRBD1	TRBJ1-4	few	14	TRBV7-9	CASSPGGSNEKLFF	TGTGCCAGCAGCCCAGGGGGCAGTAATGAAAAACTGTTTTTT
TRBD2	TRBJ2-5	few	13	TRBV28	CASSHGLAGYQYF	TGTGCCAGCAGTCACGGACTAGCGGGGTACCAGTACTTC
TRBD1	TRBJ1-1	few	13	TRBV12-3/TRBV12-4	CASSYLATRGAFF	TGTGCCAGCAGTTACCTGGCCACCAGGGGGGCTTTCTTT
.	TRBJ1-6	.	15	TRBV19	CASSIAIDSGSPLHF	TGTGCCAGTAGTATAGCCATTGATTCCGGGTCACCCCTCCACTTT
TRBD1	TRBJ2-1	.	16	TRBV3-1	CASSQHTGGSYNEQFF	TGTGCCAGCAGCCAACACACAGGGGGTTCCTACAATGAGCAGTTCTTC
.	TRBJ2-1	few	15	TRBV24-1	CATSSQGTPYNEQFF	TGTGCCACCAGCTCACAGGGAACTCCCTACAATGAGCAGTTCTTC
TRBD2	TRBJ2-1	.	15	TRBV10-1	CASRDSSGGAHEQFF	TGCGCCAGCAGGGATAGTAGCGGGGGGGCCCATGAGCAGTTCTTC
TRBD1	TRBJ2-5	many	15	TRBV29-1	CSVDGDRVLQETQYF	TGCAGCGTTGACGGGGACAGGGTCTTGCAAGAGACCCAGTACTTC
.	TRBJ2-2	.	16	TRBV12-3/TRBV12-4	CASSFGLPPNTGELFF	TGTGCCAGCAGTTTCGGACTGCCCCCTAACACCGGGGAGCTGTTTTTT
.	TRBJ1-1	few	13	TRBV29-1	CSSRGLLNTEAFF	TGCAGCTCCAGGGGACTATTGAACACTGAAGCTTTCTTT
TRBD2	TRBJ2-3	many	17	TRBV10-3	CAISAQTSGGSTDTQYF	TGTGCCATCAGTGCTCAAACTAGCGGAGGAAGCACAGATACGCAGTATTTT
.	TRBJ2-7	.	13	TRBV15	CATSREAYYEQYF	TGTGCCACCAGCAGGGAGGCCTACTACGAGCAGTACTTC
.	TRBJ1-4	.	15	TRBV6-1	CASRNQGTGNEKLFF	TGTGCCAGCAGGAACCAGGGGACGGGTAATGAAAAACTGTTTTTT
.	TRBJ1-5	few	11	TRBV2	CASSHGQPQHF	TGTGCCAGCAGTCACGGTCAGCCCCAGCATTTT
.	TRBJ1-1	few	17	TRBV7-9	CASSPRGGTPLNTEAFF	TGTGCCAGCAGCCCCCGAGGGGGAACCCCTCTGAACACTGAAGCTTTCTTT
.	TRBJ2-1	many	16	TRBV28	CASREGGSGKNNEQFF	TGTGCCAGCAGAGAAGGGGGTAGCGGCAAAAACAATGAGCAGTTCTTC
TRBD1	TRBJ2-3	few	15	TRBV28	CASSLRGQMADTQYF	TGTGCCAGCAGTTTAAGGGGGCAGATGGCAGATACGCAGTATTTT
.	TRBJ2-1	many	14	TRBV7-9	CASSPWTGKNEQFF	TGTGCCAGCAGCCCTTGGACGGGGAAAAATGAGCAGTTCTTC
.	TRBJ2-3	.	16	TRBV2	CASSEAYGRSTDTQYF	TGTGCCAGCAGTGAAGCGTACGGACGGAGCACAGATACGCAGTATTTT
.	TRBJ2-5	few	15	TRBV3-1	CASSQDRYRVETQYF	TGTGCCAGCAGCCAAGATCGGTACAGGGTTGAGACCCAGTACTTC
.	TRBJ1-5	.	15	TRBV6-1	CASRPDGGGNQPQHF	TGTGCCAGCAGACCCGACGGGGGAGGCAATCAGCCCCAGCATTTT
.	TRBJ2-1	many	14	TRBV21-1	CASKLRQRRGEAVF	TGTGCCAGCAAACTTCGGCAACGACGGGGCGAAGCGGTCTTC
.	TRBJ1-5	.	14	TRBV6-1	CASSLDRRGQPQHF	TGTGCCAGCAGCCTTGACAGGAGGGGTCAGCCCCAGCATTTT
.	TRBJ1-5	few	12	TRBV20-1	CSAGRVDQPQHF	TGCAGTGCCGGGAGGGTAGATCAGCCCCAGCATTTT
TRBD2	TRBJ2-7	.	15	TRBV5-1	CASSPEALAGERQYF	TGCGCCAGCAGCCCTGAAGCACTAGCGGGAGAGAGACAGTACTTC
TRBD1	TRBJ2-2	.	15	TRBV6-1	CASRWGQEITGELFF	TGTGCCAGCCGGTGGGGACAGGAAATCACCGGGGAGCTGTTTTTT
.	TRBJ1-1	few	15	TRBV7-8	CASSLVGSMNTEAFF	TGTGCCAGCAGCTTAGTAGGCAGCATGAACACTGAAGCTTTCTTT